This passage covers 11 T cell receptor beta chains from one sample sequenced in a study of T-cell memory formation after mild COVID-19. TCRdb used MiXCR to reprocess the 5' RACE reads, holding one entry per CDR3 protein. The sample consists of 300,000 to 400,000 distinct CDR3 sequences, 28% of them appearing once. The specimen was PBMCs or a T cell subset sorted from them (not recorded which). These receptors were taken from an adult woman who had mild COVID-19 (a few samples of this study predate the infection). Cell type and time point are not known.

This clonotype occurred a few times. V gene TRBV5-1 combines with J gene TRBJ2-7; maybe TRBD1 (5 bases). This CDR3 is 16 amino acids long. Trimming cost V 0 bases and J 1 base, with 14 bases left between them. Germline V lookup: CDR1 SGHRS, CDR2 YFSETQ. The CDR3 spells CASSLAPGQGSYEQYF. CDR3 nucleotides: TGCGCCAGCAGCTTGGCTCCGGGTCAGGGATCCTACGAGCAGTACTTC.

In DNA, the CDR3 is TGTGCCAGCAGCCCGGGACAGGGGTACGATGAGCAGTTCTTC. Its protein is CASSPGQGYDEQFF. This chain links TRBV12-3 or TRBV12-4 with TRBJ2-1, with TRBD1 matching 10 bases. This CDR3 contains 14 residues. The V and J ends lost 6 bases and 8 bases, in that order; junction bases with no gene match: 7.

This clonotype was observed once. The CDR3 DNA reads TGCAGTGGCTTACGGGACTACGAGCAGTACTTC. Translating gives CSGLRDYEQYF. The chain employs TRBV20-1 and TRBJ2-7; a possible D gene is TRBD2 (5 bases). V shed 7 bases and J shed 3 bases, with 10 bases lying between them. The CDR3 spans 11 residues. CDR1 DFQATT and CDR2 SNEGSKA come from the germline V gene (reference sequence).

The CDR3 sequence is CASSYTSSGPQETQYF. In DNA form, the CDR3 reads TGTGCCAGCAGTTACACCTCTAGCGGGCCCCAAGAGACCCAGTACTTC. The V and J genes are TRBV6-5 and TRBJ2-5, with 8 bases that match TRBD2. V gave up 2 bases and J gave up 1 base; unmatched junction bases: 6. Germline V gene data show CDR1 as MNHEY and CDR2 as SVGAGI. The CDR3 is made up of 16 amino acids.

V usage is TRBV7-9 and J usage is TRBJ2-7; possible D gene TRBD1, 5 bases. The germline V gene encodes CDR1 SEHNR and CDR2 FQNEAQ (reference sequence). This CDR3 is 13 amino acids long. V was clipped by 5 bases and J by 6 bases, with 14 bases between them. CDR3 sequence reads: CASSAVGPTEQYF. DNA for the CDR3: TGTGCCAGCAGCGCCGTGGGGCCAACCGAGCAGTACTTC.

This clonotype was recorded a few times. V is TRBV19 and J is TRBJ1-1; D gene uncertain. Germline-derived CDR1 and CDR2 are LNHDA and SQIVND (reference sequence). V lost 7 bases, J lost 8 bases, and 11 bases lay in between. There are 11 residues in the CDR3. Written as DNA, the CDR3 is TGTGCCAGTACCCTGGGCCGCGAAGCTTTCTTT. Translated: CASTLGREAFF.

The rearrangement joins TRBV19 to TRBJ1-4, with 12 positions matching TRBD1. This CDR3 has 16 residues. The germline V gene encodes CDR1 LNHDA and CDR2 SQIVND (reference sequence). The V and J ends lost 3 bases and 7 bases, in that order; junction bases with no gene match: 6. The CDR3 nucleotides read TGTGCCAGTAGTATTGGCCCGGGACAGGGGGCTGAAAAACTGTTTTTT. Translated: CASSIGPGQGAEKLFF. The full variable domain, completed using reference TRBV19 and TRBJ1-4, is DGGITQSPKYLFRKEGQNVTLSCEQNLNHDAMYWYRQDPGQGLRLIYYSQIVNDFQKGDIAEGYSVSREKKESFPLTVTSAQKNPTAFYLCASSIGPGQGAEKLFFGSGTQLSVL.

The genes are TRBV12-3 or TRBV12-4 and TRBJ1-4; D gene unclear. Trimming cost V 7 bases and J 0 bases, with 12 bases left between them. The CDR3 extends over 15 amino acids. This chain's CDR3 is CASKFRETTNEKLFF. The CDR3 region has the DNA TGTGCCAGCAAATTCCGGGAGACAACTAATGAAAAACTGTTTTTT.

The table lists this clonotype with a few counts. The chain combines TRBV9 with TRBJ2-3; D not certain. Deletions cut 0 bases from V and 5 bases from J, with 13 bases between. Per germline, CDR1 SGDLS and CDR2 YYNGEE. CDR3 length equals 15 residues. The CDR3 here is CASSVGPGWRDTQYF. CDR3 bases: TGTGCCAGCAGCGTAGGTCCCGGATGGAGAGATACGCAGTATTTT.

The chain carries TRBV4-3 and TRBJ1-2; D is perhaps TRBD1 (6 bases). Germline values: CDR1 LGHNA, CDR2 YSLEER. The ends were cut back, 0 bases at V and 0 bases at J, with 11 bases in the middle. This CDR3 spans 16 amino acids. The CDR3 DNA reads as TGCGCCAGCAGCCAAGATGTGGACAGAGCTAACTATGGCTACACCTTC. As protein: CASSQDVDRANYGYTF.

This clonotype has a single count. The CDR3 here is CSARDQTGGRGYTF. The CDR3 DNA follows: TGCAGTGCACGTGACCAGACAGGGGGCCGTGGCTACACCTTC. The rearrangement joins TRBV20-1 to TRBJ1-2; TRBD1 agrees at 10 bases. Germline CDR1 and CDR2: DFQATT and SNEGSKA (reference sequence). Trimming at V came to 6 bases and at J to 7 bases, leaving 11 bases not matched to a gene. The CDR3 is 14 residues long.